The clone carrying this TCR beta chain is termed medium-sized. The sample belongs to a study of T cell responses to AZD1222 COVID-19 vaccine. The CDR3 consists of 14 residues. CDR1 and CDR2 from the germline V gene are SGHRS and YFSETQ. V lost 7 bases, J lost 6 bases, and 10 bases stayed unmatched. Libraries were prepared by immunoSEQ multiplex PCR; TCRdb keeps only in-frame clonotypes and omits some of them. The table shows about 92,000 clones, with approximately 84% occurring only once. The gene calls are TRBV5-1 and TRBJ1-2; 9 bases are a match to TRBD1. Here the sequenced sample was peripheral blood, taken on day 0 of AZD1222 vaccination. This receptor was taken from an adult in good health. CDR3 DNA sequence: TGCGCCAGCCGCGTAACAGGGGGCCTGGATGGCTACACCTTC. Translation gives CASRVTGGLDGYTF.